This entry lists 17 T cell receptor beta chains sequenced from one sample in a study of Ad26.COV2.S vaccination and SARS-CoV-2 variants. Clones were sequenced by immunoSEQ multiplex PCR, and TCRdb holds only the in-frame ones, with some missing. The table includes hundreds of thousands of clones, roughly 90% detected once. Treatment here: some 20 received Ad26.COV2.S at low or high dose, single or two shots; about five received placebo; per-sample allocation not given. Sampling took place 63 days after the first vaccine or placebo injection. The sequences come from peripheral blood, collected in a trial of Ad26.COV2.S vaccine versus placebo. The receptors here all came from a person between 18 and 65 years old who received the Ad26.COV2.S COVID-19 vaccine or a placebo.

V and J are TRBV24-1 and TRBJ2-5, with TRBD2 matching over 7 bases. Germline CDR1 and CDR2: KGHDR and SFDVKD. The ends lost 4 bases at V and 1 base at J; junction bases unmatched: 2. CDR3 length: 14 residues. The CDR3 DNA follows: TGTGCCACCAGTGACCCGGGGGGCCAAGAGACCCAGTACTTC. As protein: CATSDPGGQETQYF.

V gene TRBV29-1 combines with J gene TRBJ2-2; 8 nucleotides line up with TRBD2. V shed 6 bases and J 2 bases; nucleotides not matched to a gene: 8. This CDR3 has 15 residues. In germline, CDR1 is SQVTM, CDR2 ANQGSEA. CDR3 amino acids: CSVKAGLDNTGELFF. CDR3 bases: TGCAGCGTAAAGGCGGGACTAGACAACACCGGGGAGCTGTTTTTT.

The DNA of the CDR3 is TGTGCCAGCAGTCGGAGACAGGGAGGCTATGGCTACACCTTC. It specifies CASSRRQGGYGYTF. V and J are TRBV6-2 or TRBV6-3 and TRBJ1-2, with TRBD1 identical over 7 bases. Germline V gives CDR1 MNHEY, CDR2 SVGEGT. With 5 bases clipped from V and 4 bases from J, the junction kept 7 bases outside the gene matches. This CDR3 is 14 amino acids long.

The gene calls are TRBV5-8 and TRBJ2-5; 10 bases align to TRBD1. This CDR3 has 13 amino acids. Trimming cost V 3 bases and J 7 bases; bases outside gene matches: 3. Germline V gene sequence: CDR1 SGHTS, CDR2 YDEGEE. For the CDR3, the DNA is TGTGCCAGCAGCTCAGGACAGGGGGGGACCCAGTACTTC. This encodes CASSSGQGGTQYF.

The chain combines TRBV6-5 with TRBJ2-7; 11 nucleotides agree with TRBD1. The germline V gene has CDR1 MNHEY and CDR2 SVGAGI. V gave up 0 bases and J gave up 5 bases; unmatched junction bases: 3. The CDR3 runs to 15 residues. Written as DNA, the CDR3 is TGTGCCAGCAGTTACTCGTGGACAGGGGGCAACGAGCAGTACTTC. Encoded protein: CASSYSWTGGNEQYF.

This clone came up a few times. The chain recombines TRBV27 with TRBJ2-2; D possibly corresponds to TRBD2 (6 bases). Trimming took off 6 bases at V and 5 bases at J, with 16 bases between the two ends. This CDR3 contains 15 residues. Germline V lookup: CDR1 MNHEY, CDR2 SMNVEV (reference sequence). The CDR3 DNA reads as TGTGCCAGCAGGGTACTAGCCCCGGGGACCGGGGAGCTGTTTTTT. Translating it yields CASRVLAPGTGELFF.

The CDR3 DNA follows: TGTGCCAGTAGTAGCTACATAAATAGCAATCAGCCCCAGCATTTT. Protein product: CASSSYINSNQPQHF. The chain uses TRBV19 and TRBJ1-5; the D is unclear. CDR1 LNHDA and CDR2 SQIVND come from the germline V gene (reference sequence). V lost 4 bases, J lost 0 bases, and 10 bases lay in between. This CDR3 has 15 residues.

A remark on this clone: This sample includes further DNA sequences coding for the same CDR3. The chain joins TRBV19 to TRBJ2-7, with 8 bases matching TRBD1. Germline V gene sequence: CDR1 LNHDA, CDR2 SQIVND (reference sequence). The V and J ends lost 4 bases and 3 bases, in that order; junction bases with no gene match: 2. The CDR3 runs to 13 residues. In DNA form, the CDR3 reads TGTGCCAGTAGTACCGGACAGGGCTACGAGCAGTACTTC. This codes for CASSTGQGYEQYF.

The CDR3 loop reads CASSPSVGNSPLHF. For the CDR3, the DNA is TGTGCCAGCAGTCCGTCGGTCGGGAATTCACCCCTCCACTTT. The J gene is TRBJ1-6, the V gene TRBV6-5; D is ambiguous. The CDR3 runs 14 residues. Between the trimmed V and J ends, which lost 5 bases and 7 bases, there was a span of 12 bases. From germline, CDR1 is MNHEY and CDR2 SVGAGI.

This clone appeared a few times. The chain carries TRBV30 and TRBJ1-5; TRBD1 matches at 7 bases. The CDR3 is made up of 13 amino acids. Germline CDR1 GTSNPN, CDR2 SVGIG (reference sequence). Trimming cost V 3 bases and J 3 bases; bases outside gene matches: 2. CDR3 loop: CAWSDRDNQPQHF. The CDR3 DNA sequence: TGTGCCTGGAGCGACAGGGACAATCAGCCCCAGCATTTT.

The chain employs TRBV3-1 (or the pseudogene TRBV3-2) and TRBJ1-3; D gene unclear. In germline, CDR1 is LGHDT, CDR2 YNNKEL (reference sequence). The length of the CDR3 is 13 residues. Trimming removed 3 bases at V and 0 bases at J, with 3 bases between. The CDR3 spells CASSHGSGNTIYF. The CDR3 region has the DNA TGTGCCAGCAGCCACGGCTCTGGAAACACCATATATTTT.

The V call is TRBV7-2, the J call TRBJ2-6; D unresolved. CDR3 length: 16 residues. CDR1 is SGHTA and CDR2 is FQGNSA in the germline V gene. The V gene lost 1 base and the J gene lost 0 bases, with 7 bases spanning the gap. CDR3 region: CASSLEIISGANVLTF. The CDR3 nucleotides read TGTGCCAGCAGCTTAGAGATAATCTCTGGGGCCAACGTCCTGACTTTC.

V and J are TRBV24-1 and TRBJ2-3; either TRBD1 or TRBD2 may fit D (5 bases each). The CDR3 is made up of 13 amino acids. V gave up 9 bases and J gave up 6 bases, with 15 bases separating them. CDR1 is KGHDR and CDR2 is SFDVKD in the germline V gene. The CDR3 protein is CATGTPREDTQYF. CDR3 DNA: TGTGCCACCGGAACCCCCAGGGAGGATACGCAGTATTTT.

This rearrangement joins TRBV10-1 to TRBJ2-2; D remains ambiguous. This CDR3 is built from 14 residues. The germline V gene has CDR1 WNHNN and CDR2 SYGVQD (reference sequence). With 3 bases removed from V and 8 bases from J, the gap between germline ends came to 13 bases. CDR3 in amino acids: CASSDPESGGELFF. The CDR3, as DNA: TGCGCCAGCAGTGACCCGGAGAGTGGAGGGGAGCTGTTTTTT.

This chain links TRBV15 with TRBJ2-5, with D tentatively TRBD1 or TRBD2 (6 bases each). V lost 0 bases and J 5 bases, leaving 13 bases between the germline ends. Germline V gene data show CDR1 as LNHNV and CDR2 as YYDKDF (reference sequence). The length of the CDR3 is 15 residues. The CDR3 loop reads CATSRDGGRGETQYF. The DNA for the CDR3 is TGTGCCACCAGCAGAGATGGGGGGCGAGGCGAGACCCAGTACTTC.

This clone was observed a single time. CDR3: CASSSPFGTQYF. The DNA of the CDR3 is TGTGCCAGCAGCTCCCCATTCGGGACCCAGTACTTC. The chain links TRBV7-9 to TRBJ2-5; D not certain. V gave up 4 bases and J gave up 7 bases, with 10 bases separating them. CDR1 SEHNR and CDR2 FQNEAQ come from the germline V gene (reference sequence). The CDR3 is 12 residues long.

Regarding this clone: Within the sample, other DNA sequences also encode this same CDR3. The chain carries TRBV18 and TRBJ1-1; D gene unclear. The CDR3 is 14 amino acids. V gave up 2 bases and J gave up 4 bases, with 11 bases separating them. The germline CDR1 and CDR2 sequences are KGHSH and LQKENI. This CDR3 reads CASSPSGISTEAFF. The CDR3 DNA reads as TGTGCCAGCTCACCATCGGGGATATCCACTGAAGCTTTCTTT.